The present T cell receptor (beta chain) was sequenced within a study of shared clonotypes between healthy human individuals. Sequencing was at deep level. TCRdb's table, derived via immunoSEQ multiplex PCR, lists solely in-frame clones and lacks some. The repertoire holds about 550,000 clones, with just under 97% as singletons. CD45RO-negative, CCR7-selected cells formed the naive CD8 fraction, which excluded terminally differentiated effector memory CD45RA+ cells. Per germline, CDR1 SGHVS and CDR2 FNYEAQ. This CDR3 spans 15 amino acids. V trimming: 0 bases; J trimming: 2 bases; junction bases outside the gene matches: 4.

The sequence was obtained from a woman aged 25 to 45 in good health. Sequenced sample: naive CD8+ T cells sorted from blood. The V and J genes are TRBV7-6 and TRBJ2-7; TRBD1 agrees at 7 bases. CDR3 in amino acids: CASSLAGTAAYEQYF. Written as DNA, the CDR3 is TGTGCCAGCAGCTTAGCCGGGACAGCTGCCTACGAGCAGTACTTC.